Below are 17 T cell receptor beta chains sequenced from a single sample in a study of blood T cell repertoires in COVID-19 (dated by TCRdb to 2018 to 2020). The library was made by the immunoSEQ multiplex PCR assay. As stored in TCRdb, this immuneACCESS dataset retains in-frame rearrangements with V and J assigned. A fraction of the clones does not appear; measured against another copy, unresolved V genes explain less than half of the discrepancy, and the remainder lacks a known reason. A total of tens of thousands of clones appear in this sample, about nine tenths of them only once. The ten most abundant clones make up approximately 0.56% of the sample. The specimen was peripheral blood. The receptors stem from a man between 45 and 60 years old with COVID-19, enrolled during active disease.

The V gene is TRBV19, the J gene TRBJ1-1, with 10 positions matching TRBD1. The CDR3 is made up of 16 amino acids. V lost 7 bases to trimming and J lost 1 base; unmatched junction nucleotides: 9. Germline-derived CDR1 and CDR2 are LNHDA and SQIVND (reference sequence). The CDR3 protein is CASNYRDRGPNTEAFF. CDR3 nucleotides: TGTGCCAGTAACTACCGGGACAGGGGCCCGAACACTGAAGCTTTCTTT.

The gene calls are TRBV9 and TRBJ2-3; 9 positions match TRBD2. With V trimmed by 2 bases and J by 1 base, 5 bases remained unmatched. The CDR3 consists of 16 residues. Per germline, CDR1 SGDLS and CDR2 YYNGEE. The CDR3 is CASSVQSSGGTDTQYF. The CDR3 DNA reads TGTGCCAGCAGCGTGCAATCTAGCGGGGGCACAGATACGCAGTATTTT.

The chain links TRBV7-8 to TRBJ2-4, with TRBD2 as a possible D gene (6 bases). Germline V gene data show CDR1 as SGHVS and CDR2 as FQNEAQ. This CDR3 is built from 20 residues. V lost 4 bases, J lost 0 bases, and 25 bases lay in between. The CDR3 bases are TGTGCCAGCAGCTCAAGGCCGGGACTGGGACGGACCTTAGCCAAAAACATTCAGTACTTC. Encoded protein: CASSSRPGLGRTLAKNIQYF. The full variable domain, its missing parts supplied by reference TRBV7-8 and TRBJ2-4, is GAGVSQSPRYKVAKRGQDVALRCDPISGHVSLFWYQQALGQGPEFLTYFQNEAQLDKSGLPSDRFFAERPEGSVSTLKIQRTQQEDSAVYLCASSSRPGLGRTLAKNIQYFGAGTRLSVL.

The chain joins TRBV30 to TRBJ1-3; D call uncertain. CDR1 and CDR2 from the germline V gene are GTSNPN and SVGIG (reference sequence). This CDR3 comprises 13 residues. V lost 3 bases, J lost 0 bases, and 6 bases lay in between. This CDR3 is CAWSGDSGNTIYF. CDR3 nucleotides: TGTGCCTGGAGCGGTGACTCTGGAAACACCATATATTTT.

The genes are TRBV6-5 and TRBJ2-5; 9 bases fit TRBD1. Germline V lookup: CDR1 MNHEY, CDR2 SVGAGI. V lost 6 bases to trimming and J lost 2 bases; unmatched junction nucleotides: 1. CDR3 length equals 13 residues. This CDR3 is CASRDRGQETQYF. The CDR3 nucleotides read TGTGCCAGCAGGGACAGGGGTCAAGAGACCCAGTACTTC.

This clone was observed a handful of times. The chain couples TRBV7-3 to TRBJ2-1, with 10 bases identical to TRBD2. Germline V gene lookup returns CDR1 SGHTA and CDR2 FQGTGA. V dropped 2 bases and J dropped 14; count of bases not matched to a gene: 21. CDR3 length: 18 amino acids. CDR3 sequence (DNA): TGTGCCAGCAGCTTATCCACCGGACTAGCGGCTTCGGTAGGTGGGAAGTTCTTC. As protein: CASSLSTGLAASVGGKFF. Filled out from reference TRBV7-3 and TRBJ2-1, the complete variable domain reads GAGVSQTPSNKVTEKGKYVELRCDPISGHTALYWYRQSLGQGPEFLIYFQGTGAADDSGLPNDRFFAVRPEGSVSTLKIQRTERGDSAVYLCASSLSTGLAASVGGKFFGPGTRLTVL.

This chain uses TRBV25-1 with TRBJ2-1; 14 positions match TRBD2. The germline V gene has CDR1 MGHDK and CDR2 SYGVNS. With V trimmed by 3 bases and J by 5 bases, 6 bases remained unmatched. The CDR3 runs 17 residues. The CDR3, as DNA: TGTGCCAGCAGTGAGGGACTAGCGGGAGATTTCCACAATGAGCAGTTCTTC. Protein: CASSEGLAGDFHNEQFF.

The rearrangement joins TRBV11-2 to TRBJ2-3; 9 bases are shared with TRBD2. Germline CDR1 is SGHAT and CDR2 is FQNNGV. The CDR3 sequence is 15 residues long. Trimming removed 5 bases from V and 0 bases from J; junction bases left unmatched: 3. The CDR3 is CASSRLAVSTDTQYF. CDR3 nucleotides: TGTGCCAGCAGCCGACTAGCGGTTAGCACAGATACGCAGTATTTT.

This clone was recorded a few times. This chain links TRBV5-1 with TRBJ2-3; a possible D gene is TRBD1 (6 bases). With 5 bases removed from V and 3 bases from J, the gap between germline ends came to 13 bases. Germline-derived CDR1 and CDR2 are SGHRS and YFSETQ. The CDR3 has 14 amino acids. As DNA, the CDR3 is TGCGCCAGCAGAGAGATAGGGGGAACAGATACGCAGTATTTT. Amino acid sequence: CASREIGGTDTQYF.

J is TRBJ2-5 and V is TRBV15; perhaps TRBD2 as D (5 bases). CDR3 size: 20 residues. V lost 0 bases to trimming and J lost 5 bases, with 28 bases between them. Germline V gene data show CDR1 as LNHNV and CDR2 as YYDKDF (reference sequence). CDR3 DNA: TGTGCCACCAGCAGAGATTCTACTAGAGTAGGACGGGGTACTCGGGAGACCCAGTACTTC. As protein: CATSRDSTRVGRGTRETQYF.

This clone has more than one count but fewer than ten. The chain recombines TRBV7-9 with TRBJ2-3; TRBD2 aligns across 7 bases. Trimming removed 3 bases from V and 0 bases from J; junction bases left unmatched: 3. Germline CDR1 and CDR2: SEHNR and FQNEAQ (reference sequence). The CDR3 is made up of 15 amino acids. CDR3 bases: TGTGCCAGCAGCTTCCGCGGGAGAAGCACAGATACGCAGTATTTT. This gives the protein CASSFRGRSTDTQYF.

This chain connects TRBV11-2 to TRBJ2-1; a possible D gene is TRBD2 (6 bases). Trimming removed 2 bases from V and 11 bases from J, with 13 bases in between. Germline V lookup: CDR1 SGHAT, CDR2 FQNNGV. This CDR3 comprises 13 residues. CDR3 residues: CASSLFKLAKQFF. CDR3 nucleotides: TGTGCCAGCAGCTTATTTAAACTAGCCAAGCAGTTCTTC.

The chain employs TRBV29-1 and TRBJ1-5; D unclear. The CDR3 contains 12 residues. The V gene lost 4 bases and the J gene lost 4 bases, with 8 bases spanning the gap. The V gene's germline CDR1 is SQVTM and CDR2 ANQGSEA. Written as DNA, the CDR3 is TGCAGCGTTGGCTCGGAGAATCAGCCCCAGCATTTT. Translated, it gives CSVGSENQPQHF.

V is TRBV12-5 and J is TRBJ2-2; D might be TRBD1 (6 bases). V was clipped by 3 bases and J by 1 base, with 15 bases between them. Germline loops: CDR1 LGHNT, CDR2 FRNRAP. The CDR3 is 17 amino acids. The CDR3 DNA is TGTGCTAGTGGTTTAGGCCGGGACACGAGGAACACCGGGGAGCTGTTTTTT. This codes for CASGLGRDTRNTGELFF.

The chain employs TRBV27 and TRBJ2-7; D unclear. Trimming left V 6 bases short and J 3 bases short, with 21 bases between. The CDR3 runs to 16 residues. CDR1 MNHEY and CDR2 SMNVEV come from the germline V gene (reference sequence). In nucleotides, the CDR3 is TGTGCCAGCAGACCCTCCCCAGGAAGTGGAAGCTACGAGCAGTACTTC. Translated, it gives CASRPSPGSGSYEQYF.

This clone appeared a single time. The rearrangement links TRBV3-1 (or the pseudogene TRBV3-2) to TRBJ2-7; D is perhaps TRBD2 (5 bases). The CDR3 contains 16 residues. Germline V gives CDR1 LGHDT, CDR2 YNNKEL (reference sequence). V dropped 1 base and J dropped 5 bases, with 18 bases sitting between them. CDR3 DNA sequence: TGTGCCAGCAGCCAAGGTTCGGGGAGCGGTATCAACGAGCAGTACTTC. Translated, it gives CASSQGSGSGINEQYF.

This chain joins TRBV7-2 and TRBJ2-1, with D maybe TRBD1 (6 bases). Trimming took 6 bases from V and 8 from J, leaving 11 bases between them. In germline, CDR1 is SGHTA, CDR2 FQGNSA. CDR3 size: 12 residues. In nucleotides, the CDR3 is TGTGCCAGCAGGGGGGCTGGGCATGAGCAGTTCTTC. Translating it yields CASRGAGHEQFF.